Shown below are 8 T cell receptor beta chains from a single sample sequenced in a study of blood T cell repertoires in COVID-19. Measured with immunoSEQ multiplex PCR; TCRdb has only the in-frame clones, and not every one. The table shows about 87,000 clones, with about 79% occurring only once. Sequences were obtained from peripheral blood. These receptors were collected from a woman between 50 and 59 years old with acute or convalescent COVID-19.

In this sample, this clone turned up a few times. This sequence joins TRBV27 and TRBJ1-6; tentatively, D is TRBD1 (6 bases). Deletions cut 6 bases from V and 5 bases from J, with 17 bases between. This CDR3 region has 16 residues. Per germline, CDR1 MNHEY and CDR2 SMNVEV (reference sequence). The CDR3 DNA reads TGTGCCAGCAGACCCTTACAGGGATTCCATAATTCACCCCTCCACTTT. This sequence encodes CASRPLQGFHNSPLHF.

The chain combines TRBV6-6 with TRBJ1-5, with TRBD1 as a possible D gene (6 bases). V was trimmed by 7 bases and J by 5 bases, leaving 15 bases between them. Germline-derived CDR1 and CDR2 are MNHNY and SVGAGI (reference sequence). This CDR3 is 14 amino acids long. The CDR3 DNA reads as TGTGCCAGCACCCCGCGGGGGCAAGATCAGCCCCAGCATTTT. The encoded protein is CASTPRGQDQPQHF.

The J gene is TRBJ2-1, the V gene TRBV24-1; TRBD2 agrees at 12 bases. Germline CDR1 is KGHDR and CDR2 is SFDVKD. CDR3 length equals 19 residues. The J segment lost 3 bases and the V segment lost 7 bases, leaving 15 bases of the junction unmatched. The CDR3 reads CATSPAGLAGGRSYNEQFF. The DNA for the CDR3 is TGTGCCACCAGCCCCGCGGGGCTAGCGGGGGGGCGAAGCTACAATGAGCAGTTCTTC.

This chain links TRBV19 with TRBJ1-5, with D tentatively TRBD1 (5 bases). Trimming removed 5 bases at V and 1 base at J, with 15 bases between. This CDR3 has 16 amino acids. Germline loops: CDR1 LNHDA, CDR2 SQIVND (reference sequence). The CDR3 region is CASSPLTGGSNQPQHF. CDR3 nucleotides: TGTGCCAGTAGTCCACTCACCGGGGGAAGCAATCAGCCCCAGCATTTT.

J is TRBJ1-5 and V is TRBV6-5; D is uncertain. The CDR3 sequence is 15 residues long. Trimming removed 0 bases at V and 0 bases at J, with 6 bases between. CDR1 MNHEY and CDR2 SVGAGI come from the germline V gene. The CDR3 sequence is CASSYSAGSNQPQHF. As DNA, the CDR3 is TGTGCCAGCAGTTACTCGGCAGGTAGCAATCAGCCCCAGCATTTT.

This sequence joins TRBV7-9 and TRBJ2-3, with D unresolved. This CDR3 has 12 residues. V dropped 7 bases and J dropped 0 bases, with 5 bases sitting between them. Germline-derived CDR1 and CDR2 are SEHNR and FQNEAQ (reference sequence). The CDR3 DNA is TGTGCCAGCACCCCTAGCACAGATACGCAGTATTTT. Protein: CASTPSTDTQYF.

The V and J genes are TRBV4-3 and TRBJ1-1; D perhaps matches TRBD1 (5 bases). Deletions cut 0 bases from V and 3 bases from J, with 14 bases between. The CDR3 length is 16 residues. Looked up from germline, CDR1 is LGHNA and CDR2 is YSLEER. The CDR3: CASSQEGAGPDTEAFF. For the CDR3, the DNA is TGCGCCAGCAGCCAAGAAGGTGCAGGGCCGGACACTGAAGCTTTCTTT.

This clone has just a few counts. The rearrangement joins TRBV5-4 to TRBJ2-1, with a tentative D call TRBD2 (6 bases). Germline V lookup: CDR1 SGHNT, CDR2 YYREEE (reference sequence). The V and J ends lost 4 bases and 6 bases respectively, with 17 bases between them. This CDR3 contains 15 residues. The CDR3 is CASSAARGYLNEQFF. CDR3 nucleotide sequence: TGTGCCAGCAGCGCCGCGCGGGGCTACCTCAATGAGCAGTTCTTC.